This entry lists 27 T cell receptor beta chains sequenced from one sample in a study of T cell responses to AZD1222 COVID-19 vaccine. Generated by immunoSEQ multiplex PCR, the TCRdb table keeps only in-frame clones and is missing some. The table records about 150,000 clones, more than 90% of them present only once. The sequencing used peripheral blood, collected 28 days after the second AZD1222 dose. The source of these receptors is an adult who received the AZD1222 COVID-19 vaccine.

The J gene is TRBJ1-1, the V gene TRBV7-9; D not certain. In germline, CDR1 is SEHNR, CDR2 FQNEAQ (reference sequence). V gave up 8 bases and J gave up 0 bases, with 10 bases separating them. The CDR3 runs to 13 residues. The CDR3 here is CASSRAVNTEAFF. CDR3 in DNA: TGTGCCAGCTCCCGGGCGGTGAACACTGAAGCTTTCTTT.

This clone was counted only a few times. The rearrangement uses TRBV19 and TRBJ1-5; a weak D match, TRBD1 (6 bases). This CDR3 has 14 residues. Looked up from germline, CDR1 is LNHDA and CDR2 is SQIVND (reference sequence). V was pared by 7 bases and J by 3 bases, with 13 bases between. CDR3 nucleotide sequence: TGTGCCAGTACCCCCAGGGGAATCAATCAGCCCCAGCATTTT. Its protein is CASTPRGINQPQHF.

This rearrangement joins TRBV6-5 to TRBJ2-5; D unresolved. V was trimmed by 4 bases and J by 5 bases, leaving 14 bases between them. The CDR3 length is 14 residues. The germline V gene has CDR1 MNHEY and CDR2 SVGAGI. CDR3 sequence: CASSSWNGWETQYF. DNA for the CDR3: TGTGCCAGCAGTTCCTGGAATGGGTGGGAGACCCAGTACTTC.

This chain uses TRBV2 with TRBJ2-1; TRBD2 agrees at 13 bases. The germline V gene has CDR1 SNHLY and CDR2 FYNNEI. The CDR3 is made up of 16 amino acids. With V trimmed by 6 bases and J by 5 bases, 7 bases remained unmatched. CDR3 nucleotides: TGTGCCAGCAGCTTTGGACTAGCGGGGGTCAACAATGAGCAGTTCTTC. It specifies CASSFGLAGVNNEQFF. Filled out from reference TRBV2 and TRBJ2-1, the complete variable domain reads EPEVTQTPSHQVTQMGQEVILRCVPISNHLYFYWYRQILGQKVEFLVSFYNNEISEKSEIFDDQFSVERPDGSNFTLKIRSTKLEDSAMYFCASSFGLAGVNNEQFFGPGTRLTVL.

This clone was recorded once. The chain recombines TRBV29-1 with TRBJ1-2, with 8 nucleotides matching TRBD1. The CDR3 consists of 17 residues. Germline CDR1 reads SQVTM; CDR2 reads ANQGSEA. J gave up 8 bases and V 3 bases, and 20 bases lay outside the gene matches. The CDR3 nucleotides are TGCAGCGTTGATCCCCCGACAGGGGCCCTCCCAGTGGGAGGCTACACCTTC. It translates to CSVDPPTGALPVGGYTF.

The gene calls are TRBV28 and TRBJ1-1, with 10 bases matching TRBD1. Germline CDR1 reads MDHEN; CDR2 reads SYDVKM. This CDR3 has 17 amino acids. V lost 1 base, J lost 0 bases, and 5 bases stayed unmatched. CDR3 sequence (DNA): TGTGCCAGCAGTTTATACGGGACAGGGGTTATGAACACTGAAGCTTTCTTT. Protein: CASSLYGTGVMNTEAFF.

The chain uses TRBV27 and TRBJ2-7; the D call may be TRBD1 or TRBD2 (6 bases each). The ends were cut back, 6 bases at V and 0 bases at J, with 21 bases in the middle. The germline CDR1 and CDR2 sequences are MNHEY and SMNVEV (reference sequence). The CDR3 totals 17 residues. The CDR3 is CASSQMGGGLSSYEQYF. The CDR3 nucleotides read TGTGCCAGCAGCCAGATGGGGGGCGGCCTGAGCTCCTACGAGCAGTACTTC.

The chain carries TRBV5-6 and TRBJ2-2, with 10 bases fitting TRBD2. This CDR3 is built from 14 residues. The trim removed 2 bases at V and 6 bases at J, leaving 1 base unmatched. In germline, CDR1 is SGHDT, CDR2 YYEEEE. The CDR3 is CASSLAGGPGELFF. The CDR3 DNA reads as TGTGCCAGCAGCTTAGCGGGAGGGCCCGGGGAGCTGTTTTTT.

V gene TRBV18 combines with J gene TRBJ1-1, with D possibly matching TRBD1 (6 bases). The germline V and J ends were trimmed by 2 bases and 3 bases, with 10 bases remaining between them. The CDR3 covers 14 residues. Germline assignment: CDR1 KGHSH and CDR2 LQKENI. This CDR3 is CASSPGGKDTEAFF. The CDR3 DNA reads as TGTGCCAGCTCACCAGGGGGCAAGGACACTGAAGCTTTCTTT.

CDR3 nucleotides: TGTGCCAGCAGCGCTATACCAGGACAGTCGGGCACTGAAGCTTTCTTT. Its protein is CASSAIPGQSGTEAFF. This chain joins TRBV9 and TRBJ1-1; tentative D call: TRBD1 (6 bases). This CDR3 comprises 16 residues. V gave up 3 bases and J gave up 4 bases, with 19 bases separating them. Germline CDR1 reads SGDLS; CDR2 reads YYNGEE.

The chain joins TRBV11-2 to TRBJ1-6; 9 bases are shared with TRBD1. CDR1 SGHAT and CDR2 FQNNGV come from the germline V gene. Unmatched junction bases numbered 5, after V lost 4 bases and J lost 7 bases. This CDR3 contains 15 residues. This chain's CDR3 is CASSSRQGENSPLHF. The DNA for the CDR3 is TGTGCCAGCAGCTCACGACAGGGGGAAAATTCACCCCTCCACTTT.

The chain joins TRBV28 to TRBJ1-2; maybe TRBD1 (5 bases). This CDR3 is built from 13 residues. V shed 7 bases and J shed 6 bases, with 15 bases lying between them. Germline V gives CDR1 MDHEN, CDR2 SYDVKM. The CDR3 protein is CASIGTKLDGYTF. In DNA form, the CDR3 reads TGTGCCAGCATAGGGACGAAACTTGATGGCTACACCTTC.

A single count supports this clone. The chain links TRBV2 to TRBJ1-2; D not resolved. CDR3 size: 11 residues. Germline V gene sequence: CDR1 SNHLY, CDR2 FYNNEI. V was shortened by 8 bases and J by 4 bases, with 8 bases between the two germline ends. The CDR3 here is CASGGSYGYTF. CDR3 in DNA: TGTGCCAGCGGAGGGAGCTATGGCTACACCTTC.

CDR3 DNA sequence: TGTGCCAGCAGCCTTTCTCGATTGGACAGGGGGCCGGTTGCAGCCGGGGAGCTGTTTTTT. This codes for CASSLSRLDRGPVAAGELFF. The chain carries TRBV7-6 and TRBJ2-2; 11 nucleotides line up with TRBD1. The V segment lost 5 bases and the J segment 6 bases; nucleotides outside the gene matches: 20. The germline CDR1 and CDR2 sequences are SGHVS and FNYEAQ. CDR3 length: 20 residues.

This sequence joins TRBV19 and TRBJ2-2, with TRBD1 matching over 7 bases. From germline, CDR1 is LNHDA and CDR2 SQIVND (reference sequence). The CDR3 is 14 residues long. V shed 6 bases and J 1 base; nucleotides not matched to a gene: 2. CDR3 protein: CASRHRGNTGELFF. The CDR3 nucleotides read TGTGCCAGTAGGCACAGGGGGAACACCGGGGAGCTGTTTTTT. Full variable domain (rest looked up from reference TRBV19 and TRBJ2-2): DGGITQSPKYLFRKEGQNVTLSCEQNLNHDAMYWYRQDPGQGLRLIYYSQIVNDFQKGDIAEGYSVSREKKESFPLTVTSAQKNPTAFYLCASRHRGNTGELFFGEGSRLTVL.

The rearrangement uses TRBV16 and TRBJ1-5, with D maybe TRBD1 (5 bases). Trimming shortened V by 0 bases and J by 5 bases, and 11 bases separated the two germline ends. The CDR3 has 15 amino acids. Looked up from germline, CDR1 is KGHSY and CDR2 is FQNENV. For the CDR3, the DNA is TGTGCCAGCAGCCAATCTGGGACGGTAGATCAGCCCCAGCATTTT. Translating it yields CASSQSGTVDQPQHF.

DNA for the CDR3: TGTGCCAGCAGTTATGCTGCCGGTGTATCCGGAAACACCATATATTTT. Residues: CASSYAAGVSGNTIYF. V gene TRBV6-5 combines with J gene TRBJ1-3, with unresolved D. Per the germline V gene, CDR1 is MNHEY and CDR2 is SVGAGI. This CDR3 contains 16 residues. Trimming shortened V by 3 bases and J by 4 bases, and 16 bases separated the two germline ends.

The chain combines TRBV6-1 with TRBJ1-5, with 7 bases aligning to TRBD1. The CDR3 loop spans 15 amino acids. V shed 3 bases, J shed 1 base, and the junction held 3 bases outside the gene matches. Germline V gene sequence: CDR1 MNHNS, CDR2 SASEGT. The CDR3 loop reads CASSEAGGSNQPQHF. The DNA for the CDR3 is TGTGCCAGCAGTGAGGCAGGGGGAAGCAATCAGCCCCAGCATTTT.

This clone was found once. The V and J genes are TRBV19 and TRBJ1-5; D is perhaps TRBD1 (5 bases). Germline CDR1 and CDR2: LNHDA and SQIVND (reference sequence). This CDR3 region has 15 residues. Between the trimmed V and J ends, which lost 3 bases and 4 bases, there was a span of 13 bases. The DNA for the CDR3 is TGTGCCAGTAGTATTATGTATTCAGGGAATCAGCCCCAGCATTTT. Encoded protein: CASSIMYSGNQPQHF.

CDR3 region: CASSLEGGSGYEQYF. The CDR3, as DNA: TGCGCCAGCAGCTTGGAAGGCGGGAGTGGGTACGAGCAGTACTTC. The J gene is TRBJ2-7, the V gene TRBV5-1; 7 positions agree with TRBD2. Germline CDR1 SGHRS, CDR2 YFSETQ. Trimming took 0 bases from V and 4 from J; bases not matched to a gene: 7. This CDR3 comprises 15 residues. Variable domain in full (rest from reference TRBV5-1 and TRBJ2-7): KAGVTQTPRYLIKTRGQQVTLSCSPISGHRSVSWYQQTPGQGLQFLFEYFSETQRNKGNFPGRFSGRQFSNSRSEMNVSTLELGDSALYLCASSLEGGSGYEQYFGPGTRLTVT.

The rearrangement links TRBV6-4 to TRBJ1-2, with D possibly being TRBD1 (6 bases). Germline CDR1 reads MRHNA; CDR2 reads SNTAGT. V lost 5 bases to trimming and J lost 6 bases, with 13 bases between them. CDR3 length: 13 amino acids. The chain's CDR3 is CASSYRVWDGYTF. CDR3 nucleotides: TGTGCCAGCAGTTACAGGGTTTGGGATGGCTACACCTTC.

The chain recombines TRBV7-9 with TRBJ1-1; the D is unclear. Per germline, CDR1 SEHNR and CDR2 FQNEAQ (reference sequence). V lost 2 bases and J lost 5, with 9 bases in between. There are 13 residues in the CDR3. CDR3 loop: CASSLSGYTEAFF. The CDR3 DNA is TGTGCCAGCAGCTTATCTGGGTATACTGAAGCTTTCTTT.

V and J are TRBV19 and TRBJ2-2; possibly TRBD2 for D (6 bases). Germline CDR1 and CDR2: LNHDA and SQIVND (reference sequence). Trimming shortened V by 4 bases and J by 8 bases, and 14 bases separated the two germline ends. The CDR3 extends over 14 amino acids. This chain's CDR3 is CASSTGLWSGELFF. The CDR3 bases are TGTGCCAGTAGTACGGGACTCTGGTCGGGGGAGCTGTTTTTT.

The V gene is TRBV19, the J gene TRBJ2-1; possible D gene TRBD2, 7 bases. CDR3 length: 16 residues. Germline CDR1 reads LNHDA; CDR2 reads SQIVND (reference sequence). V lost 7 bases and J 2 bases, leaving 18 bases between the germline ends. CDR3 amino acids: CASTARAGATYNEQFF. Written as DNA, the CDR3 is TGTGCCAGTACCGCTCGTGCGGGGGCAACCTACAATGAGCAGTTCTTC. Full variable domain (missing parts from reference TRBV19 and TRBJ2-1): DGGITQSPKYLFRKEGQNVTLSCEQNLNHDAMYWYRQDPGQGLRLIYYSQIVNDFQKGDIAEGYSVSREKKESFPLTVTSAQKNPTAFYLCASTARAGATYNEQFFGPGTRLTVL.

This CDR3 reads CASSLASSGRSPLHF. The CDR3 bases are TGTGCCAGCAGCTTAGCCTCTTCTGGTCGGTCACCCCTCCACTTT. This sequence joins TRBV7-6 and TRBJ1-6, with D hard to call. The CDR3 loop spans 15 amino acids. The V gene lost 0 bases and the J gene lost 10 bases, with 13 bases spanning the gap. Germline V gene lookup returns CDR1 SGHVS and CDR2 FNYEAQ. The variable domain in full, completed from reference TRBV7-6 and TRBJ1-6, reads GAGVSQSPRYKVTKRGQDVALRCDPISGHVSLYWYRQALGQGPEFLTYFNYEAQQDKSGLPNDRFSAERPEGSISTLTIQRTEQRDSAMYRCASSLASSGRSPLHFGNGTRLTVT.

V gene TRBV7-9 combines with J gene TRBJ2-3, with 9 bases that match TRBD1. This CDR3 comprises 18 residues. V gave up 4 bases and J gave up 6 bases; unmatched junction bases: 17. Germline V gene sequence: CDR1 SEHNR, CDR2 FQNEAQ (reference sequence). The CDR3 here is CASSSPGTGTQAGDTQYF. CDR3 bases: TGTGCCAGCAGCTCACCCGGGACAGGGACCCAGGCCGGGGATACGCAGTATTTT.

This sequence joins TRBV6-5 and TRBJ1-6; D unresolved. The V gene lost 0 bases and the J gene lost 9 bases, with 6 bases spanning the gap. The length of the CDR3 is 13 residues. Per the germline V gene, CDR1 is MNHEY and CDR2 is SVGAGI. DNA for the CDR3: TGTGCCAGCAGTTACTCGAGCGTTTCACCCCTCCACTTT. It translates to CASSYSSVSPLHF.